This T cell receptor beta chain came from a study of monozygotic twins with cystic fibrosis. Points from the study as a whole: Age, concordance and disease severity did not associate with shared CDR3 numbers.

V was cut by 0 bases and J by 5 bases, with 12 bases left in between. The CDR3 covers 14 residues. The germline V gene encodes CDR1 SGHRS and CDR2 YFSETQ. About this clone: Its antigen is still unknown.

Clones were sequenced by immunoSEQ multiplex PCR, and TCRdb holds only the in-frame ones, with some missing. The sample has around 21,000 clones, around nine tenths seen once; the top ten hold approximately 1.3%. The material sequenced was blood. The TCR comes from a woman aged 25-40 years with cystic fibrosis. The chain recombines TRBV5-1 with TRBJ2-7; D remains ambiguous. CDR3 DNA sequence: TGCGCCAGCAGCTTGGATATAGCTTACGACGAGCAGTACTTC. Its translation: CASSLDIAYDEQYF. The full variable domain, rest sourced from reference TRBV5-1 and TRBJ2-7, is KAGVTQTPRYLIKTRGQQVTLSCSPISGHRSVSWYQQTPGQGLQFLFEYFSETQRNKGNFPGRFSGRQFSNSRSEMNVSTLELGDSALYLCASSLDIAYDEQYFGPGTRLTVT.